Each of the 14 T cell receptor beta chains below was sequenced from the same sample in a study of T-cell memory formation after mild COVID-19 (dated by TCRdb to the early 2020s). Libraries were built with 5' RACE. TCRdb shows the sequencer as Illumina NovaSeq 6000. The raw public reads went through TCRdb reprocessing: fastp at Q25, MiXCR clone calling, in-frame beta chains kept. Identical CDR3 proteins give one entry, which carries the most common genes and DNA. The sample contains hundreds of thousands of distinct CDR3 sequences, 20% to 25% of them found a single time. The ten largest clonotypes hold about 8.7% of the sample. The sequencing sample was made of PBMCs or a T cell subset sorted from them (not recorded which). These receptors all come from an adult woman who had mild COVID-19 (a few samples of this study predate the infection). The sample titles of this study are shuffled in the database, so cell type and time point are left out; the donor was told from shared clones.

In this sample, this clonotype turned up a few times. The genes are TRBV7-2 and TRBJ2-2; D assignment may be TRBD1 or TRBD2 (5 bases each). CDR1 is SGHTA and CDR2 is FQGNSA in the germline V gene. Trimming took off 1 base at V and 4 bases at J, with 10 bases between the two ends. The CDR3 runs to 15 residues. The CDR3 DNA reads TGTGCCAGCAGCTTAGGGGGGAAGAGCACCGGGGAGCTGTTTTTT. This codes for CASSLGGKSTGELFF.

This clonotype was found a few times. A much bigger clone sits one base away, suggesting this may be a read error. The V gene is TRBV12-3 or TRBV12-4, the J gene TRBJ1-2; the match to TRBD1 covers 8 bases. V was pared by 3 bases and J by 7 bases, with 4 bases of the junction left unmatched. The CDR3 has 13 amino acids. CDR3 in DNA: TGTGCCAGCAGTTTGTCAGGGGGCACTGGCTACACCTTC. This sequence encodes CASSLSGGTGYTF.

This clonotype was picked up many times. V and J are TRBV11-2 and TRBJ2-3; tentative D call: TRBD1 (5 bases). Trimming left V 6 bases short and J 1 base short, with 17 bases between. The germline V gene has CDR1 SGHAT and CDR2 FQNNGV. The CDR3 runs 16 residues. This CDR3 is CASRLRGILGTDTQYF. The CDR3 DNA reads TGTGCCAGCAGATTAAGGGGAATTCTTGGCACAGATACGCAGTATTTT.

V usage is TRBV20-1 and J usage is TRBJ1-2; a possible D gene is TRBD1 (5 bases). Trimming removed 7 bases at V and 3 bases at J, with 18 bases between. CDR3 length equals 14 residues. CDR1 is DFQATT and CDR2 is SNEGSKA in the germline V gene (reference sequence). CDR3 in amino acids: CSVTGASFDYGYTF. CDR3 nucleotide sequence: TGCAGTGTCACCGGGGCTTCTTTTGACTATGGCTACACCTTC.

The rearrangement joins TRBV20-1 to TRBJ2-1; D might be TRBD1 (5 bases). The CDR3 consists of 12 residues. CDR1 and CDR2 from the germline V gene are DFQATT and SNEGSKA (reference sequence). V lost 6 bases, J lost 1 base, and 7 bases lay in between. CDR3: CSARESYNEQFF. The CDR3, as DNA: TGCAGTGCCAGGGAATCCTACAATGAGCAGTTCTTC.

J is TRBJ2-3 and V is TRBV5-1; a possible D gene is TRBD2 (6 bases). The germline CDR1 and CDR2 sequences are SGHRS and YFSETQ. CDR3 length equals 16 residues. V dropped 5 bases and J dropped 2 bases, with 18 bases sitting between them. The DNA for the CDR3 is TGCGCCAGCAGGTTAAAACGGCGGGACCACACAGATACGCAGTATTTT. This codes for CASRLKRRDHTDTQYF. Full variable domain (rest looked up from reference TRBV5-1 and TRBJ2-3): KAGVTQTPRYLIKTRGQQVTLSCSPISGHRSVSWYQQTPGQGLQFLFEYFSETQRNKGNFPGRFSGRQFSNSRSEMNVSTLELGDSALYLCASRLKRRDHTDTQYFGPGTRLTVL.

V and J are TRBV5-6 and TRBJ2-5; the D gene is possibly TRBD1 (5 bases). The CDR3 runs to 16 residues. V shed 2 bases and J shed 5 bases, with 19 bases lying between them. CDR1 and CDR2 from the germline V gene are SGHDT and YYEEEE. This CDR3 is CASSFVGDPKGETQYF. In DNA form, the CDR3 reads TGTGCCAGCAGCTTCGTAGGAGACCCCAAGGGGGAGACCCAGTACTTC.

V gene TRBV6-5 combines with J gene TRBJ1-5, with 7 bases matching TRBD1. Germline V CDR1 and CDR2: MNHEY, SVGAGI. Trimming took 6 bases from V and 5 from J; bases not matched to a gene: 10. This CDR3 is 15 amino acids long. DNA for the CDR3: TGTGCCAGCAGAATCAGAAGGGGGCTTGATCAGCCCCAGCATTTT. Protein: CASRIRRGLDQPQHF.

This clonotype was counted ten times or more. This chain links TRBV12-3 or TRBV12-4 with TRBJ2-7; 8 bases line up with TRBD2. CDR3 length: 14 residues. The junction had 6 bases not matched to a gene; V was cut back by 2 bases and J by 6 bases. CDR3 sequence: CASSLSSGSVEQYF. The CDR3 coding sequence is TGTGCCAGCAGTTTAAGCAGCGGGAGTGTCGAGCAGTACTTC.

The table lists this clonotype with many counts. CDR3 sequence reads: CSVRGNEQFF. The DNA of the CDR3 is TGCAGCGTTCGGGGGAATGAGCAGTTCTTC. The V gene is TRBV29-1, the J gene TRBJ2-1; D is possibly TRBD2 (6 bases). The CDR3 totals 10 residues. V lost 5 bases and J 7 bases, leaving 6 bases between the germline ends. The germline V gene encodes CDR1 SQVTM and CDR2 ANQGSEA.

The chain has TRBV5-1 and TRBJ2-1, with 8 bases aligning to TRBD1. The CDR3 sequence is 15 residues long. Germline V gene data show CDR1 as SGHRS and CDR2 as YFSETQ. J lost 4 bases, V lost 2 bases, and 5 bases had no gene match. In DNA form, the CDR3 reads TGCGCCAGCAGCTTCGGACAGGGCAGGTACAATGAGCAGTTCTTC. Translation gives CASSFGQGRYNEQFF.

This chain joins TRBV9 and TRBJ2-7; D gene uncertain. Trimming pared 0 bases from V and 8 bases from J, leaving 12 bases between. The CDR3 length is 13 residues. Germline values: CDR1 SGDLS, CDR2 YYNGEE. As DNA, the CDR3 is TGTGCCAGCAGCGTAGTTTCAGAAGGAAAGCAGTACTTC. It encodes CASSVVSEGKQYF.

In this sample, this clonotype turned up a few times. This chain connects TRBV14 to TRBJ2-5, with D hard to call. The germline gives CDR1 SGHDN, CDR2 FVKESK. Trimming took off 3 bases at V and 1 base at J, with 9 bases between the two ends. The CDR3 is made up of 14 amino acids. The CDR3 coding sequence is TGTGCCAGCAGCCACCCGGGCCGCCAAGAGACCCAGTACTTC. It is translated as CASSHPGRQETQYF.

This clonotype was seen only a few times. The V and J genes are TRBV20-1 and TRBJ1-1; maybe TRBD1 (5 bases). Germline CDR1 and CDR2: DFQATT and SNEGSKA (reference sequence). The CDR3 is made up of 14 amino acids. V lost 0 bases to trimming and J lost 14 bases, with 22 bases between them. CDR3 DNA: TGCAGTGCTAGAGATGGGGCAGGTGGCTATCTCGGGTTCTTT. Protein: CSARDGAGGYLGFF.